These 12 T cell receptor beta chains were sequenced from one sample in a study of cytomegalovirus exposure and HLA in healthy donors (dated by TCRdb to 2017 to 2019). Libraries were constructed by the immunoSEQ multiplex PCR assay. For the multiplex PCR, a mixture combining 60 forward primers for TCR Vbeta segments and 13 reverse primers for TCR Jbeta segments was used. The clones in this table, taken by TCRdb from immuneACCESS, are in-frame only. Not every clone is retained; where verified, under half of the shortfall comes from an unresolved V gene, and the cause of the rest is unknown. This sample lists tens of thousands of clones; approximately 84% were detected once. The ten largest clones represent around 5.6% of the sample. Material: PBMCs. The receptors stem from a woman younger than 30 in good health and CMV-seropositive.

The chain links TRBV28 to TRBJ2-7, with TRBD2 as a possible D gene (6 bases). Germline-derived CDR1 and CDR2 are MDHEN and SYDVKM. The CDR3 consists of 14 residues. V was pared by 3 bases and J by 0 bases, with 9 bases between. CDR3 region: CASSFGGNSYEQYF. In DNA form, the CDR3 reads TGTGCCAGCAGTTTTGGAGGGAACTCCTACGAGCAGTACTTC.

This chain links TRBV7-8 with TRBJ1-6; maybe TRBD1 (6 bases). Trimming shortened V by 3 bases and J by 4 bases, and 13 bases separated the two germline ends. The CDR3 loop spans 16 amino acids. The germline V gene has CDR1 SGHVS and CDR2 FQNEAQ. The CDR3: CASSFLGQPYNSPLHF. The CDR3 DNA reads as TGTGCCAGCAGCTTCCTCGGACAGCCTTATAATTCACCCCTCCACTTT.

The chain links TRBV6-6 to TRBJ2-3; D uncertain. The length of the CDR3 is 13 residues. Per germline, CDR1 MNHNY and CDR2 SVGAGI (reference sequence). The germline V and J ends were trimmed by 2 bases and 0 bases, with 3 bases remaining between them. The CDR3 DNA is TGTGCCAGCAGTTACCTTAGCACAGATACGCAGTATTTT. Amino acid sequence: CASSYLSTDTQYF.

The V and J genes are TRBV4-2 and TRBJ2-5, with 8 bases that match TRBD2. Looked up from germline, CDR1 is LGHNA and CDR2 is YNFKEQ. The CDR3 consists of 18 residues. V lost 3 bases and J lost 5; bases outside the gene matches: 17. The chain's CDR3 is CASSQELSGESPEETQYF. CDR3 DNA sequence: TGTGCCAGCAGCCAGGAACTTAGCGGGGAAAGCCCAGAGGAGACCCAGTACTTC.

As concerns this clone: An end of the junction does not agree with germline; a read error may underlie this. V is TRBV28 and J is TRBJ2-7; 9 bases line up with TRBD1. Germline V lookup: CDR1 MDHEN, CDR2 SYDVKM. CDR3 length: 12 residues. As DNA, the CDR3 is TGTGCCAGCAGCTCTACCACAGGGGGCGCCCTCTTC. Protein sequence: CASSSTTGGALF.

This chain connects TRBV5-6 to TRBJ2-1, with D perhaps TRBD2 (6 bases). The germline V gene has CDR1 SGHDT and CDR2 YYEEEE. Trimming removed 4 bases at V and 4 bases at J, with 15 bases between. The CDR3 covers 15 residues. The CDR3 is CASSPGLSLYNEQFF. Written as DNA, the CDR3 is TGTGCCAGCAGCCCGGGACTGTCGTTATACAATGAGCAGTTCTTC.

As DNA, the CDR3 is TGTGCCAGCACCCCCCCAGGGGACTACAATGAGCAGTTCTTC. Residues: CASTPPGDYNEQFF. The V call is TRBV6-1, the J call TRBJ2-1; possible D gene TRBD1, 6 bases. V lost 7 bases and J lost 3, with 13 bases in between. Looked up from germline, CDR1 is MNHNS and CDR2 is SASEGT. CDR3 size: 14 residues.

The V and J genes are TRBV12-2 and TRBJ2-1; the DNA was not compared with TRBD2, the D call given in the table. TRBV12-2 is assigned pseudogene status. The CDR3 is 10 residues long. The CDR3 nucleotides are TGTGCAAGCCTCGAGCAATCGCAGTTCTTC. Translated: CASLEQSQFF.

In its sample, this clone was seen once. The chain employs TRBV25-1 and TRBJ1-4, with 8 bases matching TRBD1. CDR3 length equals 16 residues. J lost 0 bases, V lost 6 bases, and 6 bases had no gene match. Germline V gene data show CDR1 as MGHDK and CDR2 as SYGVNS. CDR3 amino acids: CASSTDRVSTNEKLFF. In DNA form, the CDR3 reads TGTGCCAGCAGCACGGACAGGGTTTCAACTAATGAAAAACTGTTTTTT.

The chain carries TRBV18 and TRBJ1-5, with D perhaps TRBD1 (5 bases). Germline lookup yields CDR1 KGHSH and CDR2 LQKENI. The CDR3 totals 14 residues. Between the trimmed V and J ends, which lost 2 bases and 11 bases, there was a span of 16 bases. CDR3 amino acids: CASSPSRSEGAQHF. The CDR3 bases are TGTGCCAGCTCACCATCGAGGAGCGAAGGGGCCCAGCATTTT.

V is TRBV19 and J is TRBJ1-5; D gene uncertain. V was shortened by 9 bases and J by 6 bases, with 9 bases between the two germline ends. Looked up from germline, CDR1 is LNHDA and CDR2 is SQIVND (reference sequence). This CDR3 has 11 amino acids. The CDR3 DNA reads as TGTGCCAGCGGGTTCGGTCAGCCCCAGCATTTT. It yields the protein CASGFGQPQHF.

This rearrangement joins TRBV15 to TRBJ1-2; D gene ambiguous. Looked up from germline, CDR1 is LNHNV and CDR2 is YYDKDF (reference sequence). Trimming pared 8 bases from V and 0 bases from J, leaving 22 bases between. The CDR3 consists of 17 residues. The CDR3: CATYALRAEGSNYGYTF. CDR3 in DNA: TGTGCCACCTATGCATTGAGGGCAGAAGGTTCTAACTATGGCTACACCTTC.